This TCR beta chain was found in a study of beta chain features in type 1 diabetes. Expressed TCRB transcripts were sequenced because the isolated RNA had all been reverse transcribed beforehand. The average output of naive, central memory and regulatory T cell samples was several million reads. TCRdb's copy holds only in-frame clones and misses some; the assay was immunoSEQ multiplex PCR. Among around 300,000 clones listed, 15% were seen once. This clone was observed a few times. The antigen remains undetermined. Study observations and caveats: TCRB CDR3 length was moderately but significantly reduced in all four CD4+ subsets of Type 1 diabetes patients. A pattern of fewer insertions and more deletions at VDJ junctions was seen in type 1 diabetes patients.

Trimming removed 8 bases from V and 10 bases from J, with 15 bases in between. Germline V gene data show CDR1 as MDHEN and CDR2 as SYDVKM. This CDR3 is built from 13 residues. Without exception, sorted populations had purity beyond 95%. The chain is built from TRBV28 and TRBJ1-6; perhaps TRBD1 as D (5 bases). The sample was naive CD4+ T cells from blood. The receptor was derived from a man aged 18 to 30 with type 1 diabetes. The CDR3 spells CASHNQGSSPLHF. The CDR3, as DNA: TGTGCCAGCCATAACCAGGGATCCTCACCCCTCCACTTT.